This TCR beta chain was documented in a study of CD8 T cells in ankylosing spondylitis. Ten or more counts support this clonotype. Its target is not known. MiXCR was run by TCRdb on the 5' RACE reads, yielding one entry per CDR3 protein. Of approximately 520,000 distinct CDR3 sequences in the sample, approximately 5% were seen once. Study outcomes and limitations: Both synovial fluid and blood in reactive arthritis had previously been reported to carry some motif variants. The authors found the disease-linked clones to be CD8+ and relatively rare in peripheral blood. A motif of eight highly homologous TCR beta variants was seen as apparently characteristic of ankylosing spondylitis blood. As reported, disease-linked clones showed significant enrichment in matched ankylosing spondylitis synovial fluid.

Sequenced input: blood, either unsorted or a sorted T cell fraction (not recorded which). The TCR originated in a male donor with ankylosing spondylitis.

CDR3 coding DNA: TGTGCCAGCAGCTTTTGGACAGGGAGAGCTAACTATGGCTACACCTTC. Encoded protein: CASSFWTGRANYGYTF. V gene TRBV12-3 or TRBV12-4 combines with J gene TRBJ1-2; the match to TRBD1 covers 8 bases. After removal of 6 bases from V and 0 bases from J, the junction contained 9 bases not matched to a gene. The length of the CDR3 is 16 residues.